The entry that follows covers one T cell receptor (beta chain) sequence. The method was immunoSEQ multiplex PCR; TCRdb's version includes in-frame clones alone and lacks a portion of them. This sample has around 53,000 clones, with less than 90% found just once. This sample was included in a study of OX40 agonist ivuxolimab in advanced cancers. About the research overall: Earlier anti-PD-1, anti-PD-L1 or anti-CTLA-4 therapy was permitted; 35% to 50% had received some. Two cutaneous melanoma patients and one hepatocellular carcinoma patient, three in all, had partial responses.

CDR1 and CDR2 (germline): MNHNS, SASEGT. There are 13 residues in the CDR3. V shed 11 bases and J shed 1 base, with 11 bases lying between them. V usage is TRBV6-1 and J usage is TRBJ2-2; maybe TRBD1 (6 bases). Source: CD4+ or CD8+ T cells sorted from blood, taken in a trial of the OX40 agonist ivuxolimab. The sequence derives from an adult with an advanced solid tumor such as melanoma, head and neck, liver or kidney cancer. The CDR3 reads CAGSTGNTGELFF. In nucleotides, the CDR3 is TGTGCCGGGTCGACAGGGAACACCGGGGAGCTGTTTTTT.